Included here is one T cell receptor beta chain sequence, with context. Its specificity is not known. Adult donors, all healthy and HIV-negative, had no recent acute infections or vaccinations. Across several immunoSEQ plates, the genomic DNA of each subset was split evenly. Using immunoSEQ multiplex PCR, the repertoire was profiled, and TCRdb retains in-frame clones only, with some absent. The repertoire consists of 2,100,000 or so clones, with approximately 94% occurring once and the leading ten covering roughly 0.13%. This record comes from a study of shared clonotypes between healthy human individuals. Whole-study results and caveats: Lower generation probabilities were found for non-shared clonotypes than for those shared by all four donors. Donor clonotype sharing was expected to depend on sequencing depth.

This receptor was identified in a young man in good health. The sequenced sample was naive CD4+ T cells sorted from blood. Subset defined: CD45RA+ positively selected.

CDR3 region: CASSPGDRVFYEQYF. The CDR3, as DNA: TGTGCCAGCAGCCCCGGGGACAGGGTGTTTTACGAGCAGTACTTC. The rearrangement uses TRBV5-5 and TRBJ2-7, with TRBD1 matching over 9 bases. This CDR3 has 15 amino acids. V lost 4 bases, J lost 4 bases, and 9 bases stayed unmatched. Germline V gives CDR1 SGHKS, CDR2 YYEKEE (reference sequence).